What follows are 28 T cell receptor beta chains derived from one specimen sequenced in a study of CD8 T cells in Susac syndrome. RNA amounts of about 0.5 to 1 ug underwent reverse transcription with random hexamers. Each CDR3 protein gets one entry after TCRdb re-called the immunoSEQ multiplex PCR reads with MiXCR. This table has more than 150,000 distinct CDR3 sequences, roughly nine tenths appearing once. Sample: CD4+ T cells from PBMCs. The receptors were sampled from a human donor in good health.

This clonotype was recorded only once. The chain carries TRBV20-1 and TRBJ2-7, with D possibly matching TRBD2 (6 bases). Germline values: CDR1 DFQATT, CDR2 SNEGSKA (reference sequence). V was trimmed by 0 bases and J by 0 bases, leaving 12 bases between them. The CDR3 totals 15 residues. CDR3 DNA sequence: TGCAGTGCTAGAGATCCGGTGGGAGGCTCCTACGAGCAGTACTTC. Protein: CSARDPVGGSYEQYF.

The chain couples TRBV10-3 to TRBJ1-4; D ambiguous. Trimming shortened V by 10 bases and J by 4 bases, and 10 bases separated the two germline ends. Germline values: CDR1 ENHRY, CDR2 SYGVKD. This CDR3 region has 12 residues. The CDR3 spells CATRSDNEKLFF. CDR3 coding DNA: TGTGCCACCCGATCGGATAATGAAAAACTGTTTTTT.

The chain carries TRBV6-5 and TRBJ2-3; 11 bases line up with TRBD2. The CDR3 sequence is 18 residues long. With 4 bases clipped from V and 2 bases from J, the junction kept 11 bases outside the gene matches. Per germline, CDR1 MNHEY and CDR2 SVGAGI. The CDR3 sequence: CASSSPWASGGPTDTQYF. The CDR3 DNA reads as TGTGCCAGCAGTTCCCCCTGGGCTAGCGGGGGGCCCACAGATACGCAGTATTTT.

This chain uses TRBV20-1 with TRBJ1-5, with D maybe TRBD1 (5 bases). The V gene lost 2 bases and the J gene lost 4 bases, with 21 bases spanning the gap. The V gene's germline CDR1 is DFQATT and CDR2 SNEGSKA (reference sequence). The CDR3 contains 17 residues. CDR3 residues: CSARIGPSRAGNQPQHF. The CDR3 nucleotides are TGCAGTGCTAGAATAGGCCCTTCCAGGGCCGGAAATCAGCCCCAGCATTTT.

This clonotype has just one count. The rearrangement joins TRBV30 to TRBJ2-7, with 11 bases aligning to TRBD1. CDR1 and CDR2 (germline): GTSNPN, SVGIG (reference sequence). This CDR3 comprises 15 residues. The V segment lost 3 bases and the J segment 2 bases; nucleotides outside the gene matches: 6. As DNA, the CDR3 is TGTGCCTGGAGGCCCTGGGACAGGGGGGCCTACGAGCAGTACTTC. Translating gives CAWRPWDRGAYEQYF.

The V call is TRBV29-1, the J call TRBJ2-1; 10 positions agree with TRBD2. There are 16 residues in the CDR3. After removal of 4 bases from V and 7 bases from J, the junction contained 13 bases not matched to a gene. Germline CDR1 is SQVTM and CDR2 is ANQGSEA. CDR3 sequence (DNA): TGCAGCGTTGGTCAGACTCTAGCGGGAGAGTTGAATGAGCAGTTCTTC. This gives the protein CSVGQTLAGELNEQFF.

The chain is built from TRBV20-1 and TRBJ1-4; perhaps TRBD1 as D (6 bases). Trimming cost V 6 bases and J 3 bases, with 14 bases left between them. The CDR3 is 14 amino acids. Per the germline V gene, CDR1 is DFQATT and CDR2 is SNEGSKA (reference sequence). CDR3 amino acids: CSAPRGQPNEKLFF. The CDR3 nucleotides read TGCAGTGCCCCCCGTGGACAGCCTAATGAAAAACTGTTTTTT.

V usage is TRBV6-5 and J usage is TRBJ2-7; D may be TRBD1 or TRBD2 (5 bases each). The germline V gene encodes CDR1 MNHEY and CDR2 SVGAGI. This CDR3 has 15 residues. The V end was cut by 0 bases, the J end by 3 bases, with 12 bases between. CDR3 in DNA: TGTGCCAGCAGTTACTCGATGGGACGGTTCTACGAGCAGTACTTC. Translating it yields CASSYSMGRFYEQYF.

As DNA, the CDR3 is TGCGCCAGCAGCTTAACAATTGGGGGCGACACAGATACGCAGTATTTT. Translation gives CASSLTIGGDTDTQYF. The chain links TRBV5-1 to TRBJ2-3; D possibly corresponds to TRBD1 (6 bases). Trimming removed 2 bases from V and 2 bases from J, with 15 bases in between. Germline V lookup: CDR1 SGHRS, CDR2 YFSETQ. The CDR3 spans 16 residues.

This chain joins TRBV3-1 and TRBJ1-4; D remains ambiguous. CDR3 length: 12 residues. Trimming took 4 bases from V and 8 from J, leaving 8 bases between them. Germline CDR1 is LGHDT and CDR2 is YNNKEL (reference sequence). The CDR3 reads CASSRGDEKLFF. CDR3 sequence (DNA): TGTGCCAGCAGCCGGGGTGACGAAAAACTGTTTTTT.

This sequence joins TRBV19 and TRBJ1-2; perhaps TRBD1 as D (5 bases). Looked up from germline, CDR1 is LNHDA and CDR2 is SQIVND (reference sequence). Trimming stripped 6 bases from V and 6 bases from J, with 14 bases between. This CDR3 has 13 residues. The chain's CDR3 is CASRRPGKDGYTF. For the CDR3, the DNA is TGTGCCAGTAGACGTCCAGGGAAGGATGGCTACACCTTC.

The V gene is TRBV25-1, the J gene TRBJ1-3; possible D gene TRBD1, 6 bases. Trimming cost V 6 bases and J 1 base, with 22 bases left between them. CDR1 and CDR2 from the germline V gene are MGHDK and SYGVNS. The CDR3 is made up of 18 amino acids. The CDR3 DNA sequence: TGTGCCAGCAGCCCCACAACCGGGACAAGCTCTTCTGGAAACACCATATATTTT. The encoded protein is CASSPTTGTSSSGNTIYF.

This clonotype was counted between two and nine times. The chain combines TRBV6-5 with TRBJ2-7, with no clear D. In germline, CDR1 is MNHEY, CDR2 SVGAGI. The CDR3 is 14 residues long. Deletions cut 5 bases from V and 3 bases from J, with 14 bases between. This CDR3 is CASSRPQAGYEQYF. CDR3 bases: TGTGCCAGCAGTCGACCGCAAGCTGGCTACGAGCAGTACTTC.

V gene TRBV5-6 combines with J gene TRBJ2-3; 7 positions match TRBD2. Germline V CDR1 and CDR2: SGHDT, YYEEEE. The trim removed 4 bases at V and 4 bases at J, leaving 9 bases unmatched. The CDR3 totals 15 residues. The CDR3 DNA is TGTGCCAGCAGCCAAGGCGGGAGTACTGCAGATACGCAGTATTTT. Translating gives CASSQGGSTADTQYF.

The CDR3 loop is CASSLQGRPQHF. CDR3 nucleotide sequence: TGTGCCAGCAGCCTACAGGGGCGGCCCCAGCATTTT. V usage is TRBV3-1 and J usage is TRBJ1-5, with 7 bases matching TRBD1. From germline, CDR1 is LGHDT and CDR2 YNNKEL (reference sequence). The CDR3 covers 12 residues. The trim removed 4 bases at V and 9 bases at J, leaving 3 bases unmatched.

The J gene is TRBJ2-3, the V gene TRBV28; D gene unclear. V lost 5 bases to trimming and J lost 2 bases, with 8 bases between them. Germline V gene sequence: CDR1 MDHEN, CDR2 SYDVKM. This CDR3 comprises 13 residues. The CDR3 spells CASSPPPTDTQYF. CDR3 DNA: TGTGCCAGCAGTCCGCCTCCCACAGATACGCAGTATTTT.

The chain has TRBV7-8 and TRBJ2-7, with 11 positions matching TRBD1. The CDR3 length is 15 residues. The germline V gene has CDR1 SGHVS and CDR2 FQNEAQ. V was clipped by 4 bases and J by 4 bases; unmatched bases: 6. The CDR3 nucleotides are TGTGCCAGCAGCTCCGCCCGGGACAGGGGGTACGAGCAGTACTTC. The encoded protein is CASSSARDRGYEQYF.

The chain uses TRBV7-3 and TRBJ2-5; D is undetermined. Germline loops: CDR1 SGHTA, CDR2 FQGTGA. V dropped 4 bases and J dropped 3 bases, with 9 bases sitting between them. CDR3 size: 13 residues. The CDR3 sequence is CASSSAFEETQYF. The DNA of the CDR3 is TGTGCCAGCAGCTCGGCCTTTGAAGAGACCCAGTACTTC.

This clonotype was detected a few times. The CDR3 loop reads CASSYPGTGRNTEAFF. The DNA for the CDR3 is TGTGCCAGCAGTTACCCTGGGACAGGGAGGAACACTGAAGCTTTCTTT. V usage is TRBV6-2 or TRBV6-3 and J usage is TRBJ1-1; 9 nucleotides agree with TRBD1. V trimming: 2 bases; J trimming: 1 base; junction bases outside the gene matches: 5. Germline assignment: CDR1 MNHEY and CDR2 SVGEGT. The CDR3 runs 16 residues.

Here the CDR3 reads CASSLMAGGATDTQYF. The DNA for the CDR3 is TGTGCCAGCAGCTTAATGGCGGGAGGGGCCACAGATACGCAGTATTTT. The chain joins TRBV7-3 to TRBJ2-3; 9 bases fit TRBD2. Germline-derived CDR1 and CDR2 are SGHTA and FQGTGA. The CDR3 totals 16 residues. Losses at the gene ends were 1 base for V and 2 bases for J; bases not matched to a gene: 4.

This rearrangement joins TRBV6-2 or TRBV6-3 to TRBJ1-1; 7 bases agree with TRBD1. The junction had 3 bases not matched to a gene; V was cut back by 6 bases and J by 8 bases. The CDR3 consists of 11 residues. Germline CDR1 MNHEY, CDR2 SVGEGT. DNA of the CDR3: TGTGCCAGCAGGATCAGGGGGGAAGCTTTCTTT. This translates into CASRIRGEAFF.

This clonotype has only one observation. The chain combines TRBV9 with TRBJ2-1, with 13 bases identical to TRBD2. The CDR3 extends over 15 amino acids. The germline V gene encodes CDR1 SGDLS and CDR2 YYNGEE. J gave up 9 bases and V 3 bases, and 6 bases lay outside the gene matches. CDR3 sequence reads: CASSGGLAGVSEQFF. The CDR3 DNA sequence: TGTGCCAGCAGCGGTGGACTAGCGGGAGTATCTGAGCAGTTCTTC.

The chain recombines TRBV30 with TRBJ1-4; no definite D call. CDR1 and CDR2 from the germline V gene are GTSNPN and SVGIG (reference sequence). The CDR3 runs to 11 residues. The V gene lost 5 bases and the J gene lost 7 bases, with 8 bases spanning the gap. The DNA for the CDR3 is TGTGCCTGGGAACAGAGTGAAAAACTGTTTTTT. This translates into CAWEQSEKLFF. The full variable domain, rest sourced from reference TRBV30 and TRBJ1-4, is SQTIHQWPATLVQPVGSPLSLECTVEGTSNPNLYWYRQAAGRGLQLLFYSVGIGQISSEVPQNLSASRPQDRQFILSSKKLLLSDSGFYLCAWEQSEKLFFGSGTQLSVL.

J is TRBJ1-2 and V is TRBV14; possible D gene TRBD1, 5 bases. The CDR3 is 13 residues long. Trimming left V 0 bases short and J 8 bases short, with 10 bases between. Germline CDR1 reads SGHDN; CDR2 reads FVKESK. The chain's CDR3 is CASSQDRDGGYTF. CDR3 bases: TGTGCCAGCAGCCAAGATCGGGACGGGGGCTACACCTTC.

The CDR3 DNA follows: TGCGCCAGCAGCCTACCCGGGGACGAGCAGTACTTC. Translation gives CASSLPGDEQYF. The V and J genes are TRBV5-1 and TRBJ2-7; possibly TRBD2 for D (5 bases). The V gene's germline CDR1 is SGHRS and CDR2 YFSETQ. CDR3 size: 12 residues. Trimming shortened V by 4 bases and J by 5 bases, and 10 bases separated the two germline ends.

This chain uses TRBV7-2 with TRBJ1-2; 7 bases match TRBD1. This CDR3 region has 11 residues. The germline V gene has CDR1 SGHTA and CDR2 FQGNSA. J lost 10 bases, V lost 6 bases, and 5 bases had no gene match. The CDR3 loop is CASRGQFLYTF. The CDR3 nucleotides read TGTGCCAGCAGGGGACAGTTTCTCTACACCTTC.

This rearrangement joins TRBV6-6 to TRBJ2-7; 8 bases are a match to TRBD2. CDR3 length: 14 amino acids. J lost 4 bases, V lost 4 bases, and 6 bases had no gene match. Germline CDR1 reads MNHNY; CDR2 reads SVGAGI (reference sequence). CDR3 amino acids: CASSSTSGSYEQYF. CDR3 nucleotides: TGTGCCAGCAGTTCAACTAGCGGCAGTTACGAGCAGTACTTC.

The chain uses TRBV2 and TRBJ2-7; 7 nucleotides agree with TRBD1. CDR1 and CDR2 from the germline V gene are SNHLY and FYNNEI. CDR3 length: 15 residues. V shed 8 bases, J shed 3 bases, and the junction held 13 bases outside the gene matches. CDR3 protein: CASGSHRGRIYEQYF. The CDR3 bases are TGTGCCAGCGGATCCCACAGGGGAAGGATCTACGAGCAGTACTTC.